These T cell receptor beta chains were read from a single sample in a study of blood T cell repertoires in COVID-19. Clones were read by immunoSEQ multiplex PCR, and TCRdb kept only the in-frame ones, dropping some. Of about 400,000 clones in the sample, nearly 90% were seen once. The specimen sequenced was PBMCs or T cells enriched from blood (not recorded which). These receptors were obtained from a woman aged 18 to 35 with acute COVID-19. Each CDR3 is given with its conserved first and last residue. A D gene is named only where the DNA matches it firmly. Rows give clone size only sometimes, using once, few, many, or a class for an expanded clone.

-,TRBJ1-5,TRBV6-6,15,TRBD1,TGTGCCAGCATAGAAAGGACAGGGGGTCGTCAGCCCCAGCATTTT,CASIERTGGRQPQHF
-,TRBJ1-6,TRBV2,12,-,TGTGCTTGGTCAGGGAACCATTCACCCCTCCACTTT,CAWSGNHSPLHF
-,TRBJ1-3,TRBV4-1,14,-,TGCGCCAGCAGCCAAGGTATCTCTGGAAACACCATATATTTT,CASSQGISGNTIYF
once,TRBJ1-5,TRBV20-1,15,TRBD1,TGCAGTGCTAGTCGTCAGACAGGGAGAGGACAGCCCCAGCATTTT,CSASRQTGRGQPQHF
-,TRBJ1-2,TRBV5-4,14,-,TGTGCCAGCAGCTCGAAGCAGGGTCCCTATGGCTACACCTTC,CASSSKQGPYGYTF
-,TRBJ2-7,TRBV27,12,-,TGTGCCAGCAAGGGGGTTCAAGGCGAGCAGTACTTC,CASKGVQGEQYF
few,TRBJ2-6,TRBV5-1,15,-,TGCGCCAGCAGCTTAGAGAACTCTGGGGCCAACGTCCTGACTTTC,CASSLENSGANVLTF
-,TRBJ2-1,TRBV11-2,16,TRBD2,TGTGCCAGCAGCTTAGAACCACTAGCGGTATACAATGAGCAGTTCTTC,CASSLEPLAVYNEQFF
once,TRBJ1-3,TRBV4-1,15,-,TGCGCCAGCAGCCAAGATTTAGGGGCGGGAAACACCATATATTTT,CASSQDLGAGNTIYF
-,TRBJ1-3,TRBV3-1/TRBV3-2,16,TRBD1,TGTGCCAGCAGCCAGCCCCGACAGGGCTCTGGAAACACCATATATTTT,CASSQPRQGSGNTIYF
-,TRBJ1-2,TRBV5-4,15,-,TGTGCCAGCAGCGAGGGAATGGGTCGGGACTATGGCTACACCTTC,CASSEGMGRDYGYTF
-,TRBJ1-1,TRBV9,13,-,TGTGCCAGCAGCGGGACTTTGAACACTGAAGCTTTCTTT,CASSGTLNTEAFF
once,TRBJ1-5,TRBV4-1,15,-,TGCGCCAGCAGCCAAGGCCAGGGGCCTGCAGGGCCCCAGCATTTT,CASSQGQGPAGPQHF
-,TRBJ2-2,TRBV28,13,-,TGTGCCAGCCTACAGGTGAACACCGGGGAGCTGTTTTTT,CASLQVNTGELFF
-,TRBJ2-4,TRBV28,14,-,TGTGCCAGCAGTTTTGACCCGGGGAGAGACATTCAGTACTTC,CASSFDPGRDIQYF
few,TRBJ1-5,TRBV12-3/TRBV12-4,13,-,TGTGCCAGCACCTTTACGGGCAATCAGCCCCAGCATTTT,CASTFTGNQPQHF
few,TRBJ2-7,TRBV3-1/TRBV3-2,11,-,TGTGCCAGCAGCCTACAATACGAGCAGTACTTC,CASSLQYEQYF
-,TRBJ2-7,TRBV2,17,TRBD1,TGTGCCAGCAGTAGCCCCGGGACAGGGGCCCTCTCCTACGAGCAGTACTTC,CASSSPGTGALSYEQYF
-,TRBJ1-5,TRBV19,14,-,TGTGCCAGTAGTAGGGGGGGGGACAATCAGCCCCAGCATTTT,CASSRGGDNQPQHF
-,TRBJ2-1,TRBV27,13,-,TGTGCCAGCAGGCAGGGGTCGGGGAATGAGCAGTTCTTC,CASRQGSGNEQFF
-,TRBJ2-1,TRBV9,14,-,TGTGCCAGCAGCGTAGCCCCAGGAAACAATGAGCAGTTCTTC,CASSVAPGNNEQFF
once,TRBJ2-3,TRBV6-2/TRBV6-3,18,TRBD2,TGTGCCAGCAGTTACCCCTCACTAGCGGGAGGAAGCACAGATACGCAGTATTTT,CASSYPSLAGGSTDTQYF
few,TRBJ2-1,TRBV28,14,TRBD2,TGTGCCAGCTCGGGACTAGCGGGAGGGCAAGAGCAGTTCTTC,CASSGLAGGQEQFF
-,TRBJ1-5,TRBV11-2,13,-,TGTGCCAGCAGCACCGACAGATATCAGCCCCAGCATTTT,CASSTDRYQPQHF
-,TRBJ2-1,TRBV11-3,15,TRBD2,TGTGCCAGCAGCTTAAGGGCGGGAGGTGGGAATGAGCAGTTCTTC,CASSLRAGGGNEQFF